This T cell receptor beta chain is drawn from a study of T cell repertoires in cytomegalovirus infection. Overall study context: CMV epitopes in the study were HLA-C-restricted (recently identified) and HLA-B-restricted (well studied).

This clonotype has ten or more counts. Its antigen is undetermined. TCRdb independently ran MiXCR on the reads; one entry per CDR3 protein. The table shows 650,000 to 900,000 distinct CDR3 sequences, with about 27% occurring only once. Broader study findings: There were carriers of CMV plus the relevant HLA, and cumulative public TCR beta family frequency identified them. Dominating the ex vivo response were HLA-C-restricted CMV-specific TCR beta clonotypes.

This TCR derives from a human donor in good health (CMV status not recorded). Some clones in this sample may be carry-over from other donors' samples. The sample in question was cultured CD8+ T cells from PBMCs, obtained from culture after CMV antigen stimulation.

The CDR3 protein is CASSSVLSYNSPLHF. The CDR3, as DNA: TGTGCCAGCAGCTCTGTGCTCTCCTATAATTCACCCCTCCACTTT. The rearrangement links TRBV7-9 to TRBJ1-6; D not certain. There are 15 residues in the CDR3. Germline CDR1 is SEHNR and CDR2 is FQNEAQ (reference sequence). The V end lost 4 bases, the J end lost 0 bases, and 7 bases lay between the germline ends.